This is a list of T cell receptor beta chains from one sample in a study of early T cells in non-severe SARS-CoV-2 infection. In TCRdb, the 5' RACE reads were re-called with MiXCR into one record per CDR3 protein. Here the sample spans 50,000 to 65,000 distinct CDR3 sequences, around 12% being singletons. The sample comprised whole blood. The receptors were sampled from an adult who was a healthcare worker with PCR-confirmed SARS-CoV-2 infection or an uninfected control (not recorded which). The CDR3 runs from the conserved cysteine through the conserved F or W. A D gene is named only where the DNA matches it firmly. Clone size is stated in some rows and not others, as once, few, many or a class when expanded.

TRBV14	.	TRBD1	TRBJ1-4	TGTGCCAGCAGCCAGTACAGGGGGCGTCCTGAAAAACTGTTTTTT	CASSQYRGRPEKLFF
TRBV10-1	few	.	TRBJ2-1	TGCGCCAGCAGTGAACGGCAGGGAGCAACCTACAATGAGCAGTTCTTC	CASSERQGATYNEQFF
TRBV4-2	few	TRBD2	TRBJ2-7	TGTGCCAGCAGCCAAGAAGTGGGGACTAGTTCCGAGCAGTACTTC	CASSQEVGTSSEQYF
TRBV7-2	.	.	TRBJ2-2	TGTGCCAGCAGCTTATCGAAATCCGTTAACACGAACACCGGGGAGCTGTTTTTT	CASSLSKSVNTNTGELFF
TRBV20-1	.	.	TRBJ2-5	TGCACCATACCCGGGGGACAAGAGACCCAGTACTTC	CTIPGGQETQYF
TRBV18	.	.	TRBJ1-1	TGTGCCAGCTCACAGGACATGGGTCAGAACACTGAAGCTTTCTTT	CASSQDMGQNTEAFF
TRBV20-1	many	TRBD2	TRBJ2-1	TGCAGTGCTAGCGACTCCGGGACTACAAAAGTCAATGAGCAGTTCTTC	CSASDSGTTKVNEQFF
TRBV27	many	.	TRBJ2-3	TGTGCCAGCTTGGACTTCTTAGGAGCAGATACGCAGTATTTT	CASLDFLGADTQYF
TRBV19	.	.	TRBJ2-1	TGTGCCAGTACTCGAGAGTCGAGCTCCTACAATGAGCAGTTCTTC	CASTRESSSYNEQFF
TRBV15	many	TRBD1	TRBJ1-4	TGTGCCACCAGCAGTCACAGGGGGGGGGTAAAACTGTTTTTT	CATSSHRGGVKLFF
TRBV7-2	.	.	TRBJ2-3	TGTGCCAGCAGCTTAAGGGGCGGGGATACGCAGTATTTT	CASSLRGGDTQYF
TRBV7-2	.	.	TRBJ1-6	TGTGCCAGCAGCTTTTATAATTCACCCCTCCACTTT	CASSFYNSPLHF
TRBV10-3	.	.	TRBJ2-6	TGTGCCATCAGCAACAGGGGGGCCAACGTCCTGACTTTC	CAISNRGANVLTF
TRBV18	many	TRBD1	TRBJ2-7	TGTGCCAGCTCACCTTTCCTTCCGGGACAGGGATTCTACGAGCAGTACTTC	CASSPFLPGQGFYEQYF
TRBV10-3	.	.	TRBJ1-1	TGTGCCATCAGTGCGACAGAAATGAAGACTGAAGCTTTCTTT	CAISATEMKTEAFF
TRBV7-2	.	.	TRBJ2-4	TGTGCCAGCAGCCCTGGGGGCGGAGCCAAAAACATTCAGTACTTC	CASSPGGGAKNIQYF
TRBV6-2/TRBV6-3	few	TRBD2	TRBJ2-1	TGTGCCAGCAGTTACTCATATAGCGGGGGGGCCTATGAGCAGTTCTTC	CASSYSYSGGAYEQFF
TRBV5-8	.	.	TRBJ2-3	TGTGCCAGCAGCTTGCAACAAAGAGTAGGATACACAGATACGCAGTATTTT	CASSLQQRVGYTDTQYF
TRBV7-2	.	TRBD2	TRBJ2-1	TGTGCCAGCAGCCAAACCTCACTCGTTAGCGGGCCCCACAATGAGCAGTTCTTC	CASSQTSLVSGPHNEQFF
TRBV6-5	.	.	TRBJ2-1	TGTGCCAGCAGTAGTACTTTGAATGAGCAGTTCTTC	CASSSTLNEQFF
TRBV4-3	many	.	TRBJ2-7	TGCGCCAGCAGCCAAGACCACACTGCCTACGAGCAGTACTTC	CASSQDHTAYEQYF
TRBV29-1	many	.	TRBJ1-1	TGCAGCGTACAGAGAATGAACACTGAAGCTTTCTTT	CSVQRMNTEAFF
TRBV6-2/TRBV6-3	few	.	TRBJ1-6	TGTGCCAGCAGTTACGAGGGAAATTCACCCCTCCACTTT	CASSYEGNSPLHF
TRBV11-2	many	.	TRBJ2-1	TGTGCCAGCATCAATGTTAAGGGCTACAATGAGCAGTTCTTC	CASINVKGYNEQFF
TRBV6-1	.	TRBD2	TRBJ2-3	TGTGCCAGCAGGGCCGGGACTAGCGGGACCCGCACAGATACGCAGTATTTT	CASRAGTSGTRTDTQYF
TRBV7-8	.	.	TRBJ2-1	TGTGCCAGCAGCCCCGCGCGGGGCAGTGAGCAGTTCTTC	CASSPARGSEQFF
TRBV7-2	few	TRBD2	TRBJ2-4	TGTGCCAGCAGCTTAGCGCTAGCGGGGGGGTACAAAAACATTCAGTACTTC	CASSLALAGGYKNIQYF
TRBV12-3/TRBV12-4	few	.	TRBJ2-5	TGTGCCAGCAGTTTCTCCGGAGAGACCCAGTACTTC	CASSFSGETQYF
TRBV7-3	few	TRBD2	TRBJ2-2	TGTGCCAGCAGCCCCAGACCGAGCGGGGCTAACACCGGGGAGCTGTTTTTT	CASSPRPSGANTGELFF